Listed here are 21 T cell receptor beta chains from one sample, sequenced in a study of blood T cell repertoires in COVID-19. Using immunoSEQ multiplex PCR, the repertoire was profiled, and TCRdb retains in-frame clones only, with some absent. Here the sample spans about 190,000 clones, approximately 73% being singletons. The sample comprised PBMCs or T cells enriched from blood (not recorded which). These receptors all stem from a woman in her forties or fifties with acute COVID-19.

This clone was seen more than once but under ten times. The V gene is TRBV4-1, the J gene TRBJ1-2; D possibly corresponds to TRBD1 (5 bases). V lost 0 bases and J 2 bases, leaving 10 bases between the germline ends. The germline CDR1 and CDR2 sequences are MGHRA and YSYEKL. The length of the CDR3 is 15 residues. This CDR3 is CASSQEPGGNYGYTF. In DNA form, the CDR3 reads TGCGCCAGCAGCCAAGAACCCGGGGGAAACTATGGCTACACCTTC.

The CDR3 coding sequence is TGTGCCAGCAGCAGCCCCGGGACTAGCGGGGGGGGGTACAATGAGCAGTTCTTC. Translation gives CASSSPGTSGGGYNEQFF. V usage is TRBV6-2 or TRBV6-3 and J usage is TRBJ2-1; TRBD2 matches 16 bases. The germline V gene encodes CDR1 MNHEY and CDR2 SVGEGT. The CDR3 runs to 18 residues. J lost 4 bases, V lost 6 bases, and 9 bases had no gene match.

The chain links TRBV3-1 (or the pseudogene TRBV3-2) to TRBJ1-3; 9 bases are a match to TRBD1. Germline V lookup: CDR1 LGHDT, CDR2 YNNKEL (reference sequence). Losses at the gene ends were 4 bases for V and 2 bases for J; bases not matched to a gene: 12. The CDR3 contains 18 residues. For the CDR3, the DNA is TGTGCCAGCAGCCCCTATACCCCCGGGACAGGGACTGGAAACACCATATATTTT. Its protein product is CASSPYTPGTGTGNTIYF.

The V gene is TRBV12-3 or TRBV12-4, the J gene TRBJ1-2; D is uncertain. CDR3 length: 11 residues. V was shortened by 2 bases and J by 8 bases, with 6 bases between the two germline ends. The DNA of the CDR3 is TGTGCCAGCAGTTTACAGAAAGGCTACACCTTC. It translates to CASSLQKGYTF.

The chain joins TRBV12-3 or TRBV12-4 to TRBJ1-1; D ambiguous. V lost 8 bases and J 8 bases, leaving 18 bases between the germline ends. This CDR3 is 13 amino acids long. The CDR3 DNA is TGTGCCAGCGCCCGGGTGAACCAGCGAGAAGCTTTCTTT. This codes for CASARVNQREAFF.

This clone was detected only once. The V call is TRBV5-6, the J call TRBJ1-6; no clear D gene. The V and J ends lost 3 bases and 3 bases respectively, with 13 bases between them. This CDR3 has 16 amino acids. Germline lookup yields CDR1 SGHDT and CDR2 YYEEEE. The CDR3: CASSSLGGIYNSPLHF. In nucleotides, the CDR3 is TGTGCCAGCAGCTCCCTAGGAGGGATCTATAATTCACCCCTCCACTTT.

The chain links TRBV12-3 or TRBV12-4 to TRBJ1-2, with D unclear. Trimming stripped 5 bases from V and 8 bases from J, with 12 bases between. The CDR3 has 12 amino acids. The CDR3 bases are TGTGCCAGCAGTCTGGGCCAGAAGGGCTACACCTTC. As protein: CASSLGQKGYTF.

The J gene is TRBJ2-3, the V gene TRBV6-5; D gene uncertain. Trimming took off 2 bases at V and 6 bases at J, with 6 bases between the two ends. The CDR3 loop spans 12 amino acids. Germline V gives CDR1 MNHEY, CDR2 SVGAGI. In DNA, the CDR3 is TGTGCCAGCAGTTACGACTCCGATACGCAGTATTTT. It specifies CASSYDSDTQYF.

V and J are TRBV24-1 and TRBJ2-1, with 10 bases identical to TRBD1. With V trimmed by 3 bases and J by 6 bases, 7 bases remained unmatched. From germline, CDR1 is KGHDR and CDR2 SFDVKD. The length of the CDR3 is 16 residues. CDR3 coding DNA: TGTGCCACCAGTGATCGGGGGGACAGGGGTGGCAATGAGCAGTTCTTC. Protein sequence: CATSDRGDRGGNEQFF.

This rearrangement joins TRBV5-6 to TRBJ1-3; D perhaps matches TRBD1 (5 bases). This CDR3 is built from 15 residues. Trimming took 4 bases from V and 0 from J, leaving 11 bases between them. Germline V lookup: CDR1 SGHDT, CDR2 YYEEEE. CDR3 coding DNA: TGTGCCAGCAGCCTAACGGGGGGCTCTGGAAACACCATATATTTT. Translated: CASSLTGGSGNTIYF.

This chain uses TRBV21-1 with TRBJ2-5; TRBD2, the D gene given by the table, was not confirmed from the DNA. TRBV21-1 is annotated as a pseudogene. The CDR3 is 21 amino acids. CDR3 nucleotides: TGTGCCAGCGTAAAGATCGTTGACGGACTAGCGGGGGGCACTTACCAAGAGACCCAGTACTTC. Translated, it gives CASVKIVDGLAGGTYQETQYF.

The chain carries TRBV28 and TRBJ1-1; D may be TRBD1 (6 bases). This CDR3 has 13 amino acids. Per germline, CDR1 MDHEN and CDR2 SYDVKM. V gave up 8 bases and J gave up 7 bases, with 17 bases separating them. This CDR3 reads CASSSGGPFEAFF. In DNA, the CDR3 is TGTGCCAGCTCCTCGGGGGGGCCCTTTGAAGCTTTCTTT.

This clone was seen at least ten times. The junction shows a germline mismatch at one end, possibly a read error. The genes are TRBV19 and TRBJ1-6, with D possibly matching TRBD1 (5 bases). The CDR3 totals 15 residues. Germline CDR1 LNHDA, CDR2 SQIVND (reference sequence). CDR3: CASSAPRGDKSPLHF. The CDR3 bases are TGTGCCAGTAGTGCCCCTCGGGGGGATAAATCACCCCTCCACTTT.

The chain couples TRBV5-1 to TRBJ2-5, with 7 bases that match TRBD1. From germline, CDR1 is SGHRS and CDR2 YFSETQ. With 2 bases clipped from V and 4 bases from J, the junction kept 8 bases outside the gene matches. The CDR3 contains 15 residues. The CDR3: CASSFVDRSGETQYF. In DNA, the CDR3 is TGCGCCAGCAGCTTCGTGGACAGGTCAGGAGAGACCCAGTACTTC.

The chain joins TRBV7-2 to TRBJ1-3; no clear D gene. The V end lost 7 bases, the J end lost 0 bases, and 10 bases lay between the germline ends. CDR1 and CDR2 (germline): SGHTA, FQGNSA. The CDR3 totals 14 residues. This chain's CDR3 is CASNTKNSGNTIYF. CDR3 sequence (DNA): TGTGCCAGCAATACAAAGAACTCTGGAAACACCATATATTTT.

The V and J genes are TRBV11-3 and TRBJ2-1, with 8 bases matching TRBD2. The CDR3 consists of 15 residues. V lost 1 base and J lost 6; bases outside the gene matches: 5. In germline, CDR1 is SGHNT, CDR2 YENEEA. This chain's CDR3 is CASSLGLAGVNEQFF. The CDR3 DNA sequence: TGTGCCAGCAGCTTAGGGCTAGCGGGTGTCAATGAGCAGTTCTTC.

The gene calls are TRBV6-5 and TRBJ1-5; weak D call: TRBD1 (6 bases). Trimming removed 6 bases at V and 4 bases at J, with 10 bases between. This CDR3 has 13 amino acids. Germline CDR1 MNHEY, CDR2 SVGAGI. The CDR3 DNA reads as TGTGCCAGCAGGGACACAGGGAATCAGCCCCAGCATTTT. Protein product: CASRDTGNQPQHF.

The chain is built from TRBV4-2 and TRBJ2-2; 12 nucleotides agree with TRBD1. The length of the CDR3 is 19 residues. Trimming at V came to 5 bases and at J to 7 bases, leaving 17 bases not matched to a gene. The germline V gene has CDR1 LGHNA and CDR2 YNFKEQ. CDR3 sequence reads: CASSTGTGGFLRRGGELFF. The CDR3 bases are TGTGCCAGCAGCACCGGGACAGGGGGCTTTCTTCGGCGCGGCGGGGAGCTGTTTTTT.

This clone was recorded a few times. This chain uses TRBV18 with TRBJ1-2, with no clear D. The germline V and J ends were trimmed by 1 base and 6 bases, with 12 bases remaining between them. Germline-derived CDR1 and CDR2 are KGHSH and LQKENI. The CDR3 consists of 14 residues. CDR3 sequence reads: CASSPLRGRDGYTF. CDR3 in DNA: TGTGCCAGCTCACCACTTCGGGGTCGGGATGGCTACACCTTC.

The J gene is TRBJ1-2, the V gene TRBV29-1; 7 bases are a match to TRBD1. CDR3 size: 13 residues. The V gene's germline CDR1 is SQVTM and CDR2 ANQGSEA. V gave up 3 bases and J gave up 4 bases; unmatched junction bases: 5. The CDR3 sequence: CSVDKAGGYGYTF. Written as DNA, the CDR3 is TGCAGCGTTGATAAGGCAGGGGGCTATGGCTACACCTTC.

The chain recombines TRBV28 with TRBJ1-4, with a possible D match to TRBD1 (6 bases). The length of the CDR3 is 16 residues. V gave up 1 base and J gave up 8 bases, with 17 bases separating them. Germline V gives CDR1 MDHEN, CDR2 SYDVKM. The CDR3 DNA reads as TGTGCCAGCAGTTTATTGGTGTCGGGGGGCCAAGAAAAACTGTTTTTT. It encodes CASSLLVSGGQEKLFF.